Below are 17 T cell receptor beta chains sequenced from a single sample in a study of neurological immune-mediated disorders. TCRdb reprocessed the 5' RACE reads via MiXCR and lists one record per CDR3 protein. The profile shows approximately 86,000 distinct CDR3 sequences, 2% to 3% of them singletons. Specimen: PBMCs. Every receptor here comes from a woman aged 25-40 years with multiple sclerosis.

This clonotype appeared a few times. A much more abundant neighbour one base away suggests this may be a read error. The rearrangement joins TRBV20-1 to TRBJ1-4; no reliable D call. The germline CDR1 and CDR2 sequences are DFQATT and SNEGSKA (reference sequence). Trimming stripped 0 bases from V and 6 bases from J, with 8 bases between. The CDR3 runs 13 residues. The CDR3 loop reads CSAREQLDEKLFF. In DNA, the CDR3 is TGCAGTGCTAGAGAACAGTTGGATGAAAAACTGTTTTTT.

At least ten counts were recorded for this clonotype. The chain employs TRBV5-5 and TRBJ2-3, with 9 positions matching TRBD2. Germline CDR1 reads SGHKS; CDR2 reads YYEKEE (reference sequence). The trim removed 6 bases at V and 4 bases at J, leaving 9 bases unmatched. This CDR3 contains 15 residues. Here the CDR3 DNA reads TGTGCCAGCAACGGCGGGAGGGCCGGGGCAGATACGCAGTATTTT. Translating it yields CASNGGRAGADTQYF.

This clonotype came up many times. The V and J genes are TRBV6-6 and TRBJ1-5; the D gene is possibly TRBD1 (6 bases). V shed 2 bases and J shed 9 bases, with 20 bases lying between them. The CDR3 is 16 residues long. Germline assignment: CDR1 MNHNY and CDR2 SVGAGI (reference sequence). CDR3 in DNA: TGTGCCAGCAGTTACACGGACAGCCGGGGGGATTGGCCCCAGCATTTT. It encodes CASSYTDSRGDWPQHF.

This clonotype was seen at least ten times. V usage is TRBV20-1 and J usage is TRBJ2-7; D perhaps matches TRBD1 (5 bases). V lost 4 bases and J lost 2, with 24 bases in between. Per the germline V gene, CDR1 is DFQATT and CDR2 is SNEGSKA (reference sequence). The CDR3 sequence is 17 residues long. The CDR3 loop reads CSANLATLTESPYEQYF. CDR3 bases: TGCAGTGCTAACCTGGCAACTTTGACAGAATCCCCCTACGAGCAGTACTTC.

This clonotype has ten or more counts. The chain uses TRBV20-1 and TRBJ2-5; D unclear. Deletions cut 2 bases from V and 4 bases from J, with 5 bases between. CDR1 and CDR2 (germline): DFQATT, SNEGSKA (reference sequence). The CDR3 is 11 amino acids. The CDR3 region is CSARPPETQYF. The DNA for the CDR3 is TGCAGTGCTAGACCCCCAGAGACCCAGTACTTC.

This clonotype was observed many times. This rearrangement joins TRBV28 to TRBJ1-2, with D possibly being TRBD1 (6 bases). V was trimmed by 2 bases and J by 3 bases, leaving 10 bases between them. Germline assignment: CDR1 MDHEN and CDR2 SYDVKM. The CDR3 runs 14 residues. CDR3 protein: CASSLGGRDYGYTF. DNA for the CDR3: TGTGCCAGCAGTTTAGGGGGGCGAGACTATGGCTACACCTTC.

This clonotype was counted many times. The chain combines TRBV5-1 with TRBJ1-2; D remains ambiguous. Trimming took 0 bases from V and 2 from J, leaving 5 bases between them. From germline, CDR1 is SGHRS and CDR2 YFSETQ. The CDR3 is 13 amino acids. The CDR3 reads CASSLELNYGYTF. For the CDR3, the DNA is TGCGCCAGCAGCTTGGAGTTAAACTATGGCTACACCTTC.

This clonotype was counted ten times or more. The rearrangement links TRBV4-3 to TRBJ2-3; a weak D match, TRBD2 (5 bases). The germline V gene has CDR1 LGHNA and CDR2 YSLEER. The CDR3 is 16 amino acids. The V and J ends lost 2 bases and 1 base respectively, with 13 bases between them. CDR3 protein: CASSQLDGEGTDTQYF. CDR3 DNA: TGCGCCAGCAGCCAACTTGACGGGGAAGGCACAGATACGCAGTATTTT.

This clonotype was counted ten times or more. The rearrangement uses TRBV5-6 and TRBJ2-7, with D unclear. CDR1 is SGHDT, CDR2 YYEEEE, per germline. This CDR3 has 12 amino acids. Trimming shortened V by 1 base and J by 6 bases, and 8 bases separated the two germline ends. The CDR3 sequence: CASSLSGSEQYF. CDR3 nucleotides: TGTGCCAGCAGCTTGTCGGGCTCCGAGCAGTACTTC.

This clonotype was found many times. The chain recombines TRBV9 with TRBJ2-1; TRBD2 aligns across 7 bases. The germline V gene has CDR1 SGDLS and CDR2 YYNGEE. CDR3 length: 17 residues. J lost 12 bases, V lost 2 bases, and 20 bases had no gene match. The CDR3 coding sequence is TGTGCCAGCAGCGTCGACTGGGGGGGACTCCTACCCGGCGGGCAGTTCTTC. Its translation is CASSVDWGGLLPGGQFF.

This clonotype was recorded many times. This chain links TRBV29-1 with TRBJ2-1, with a tentative D call TRBD1 (5 bases). This CDR3 is 13 amino acids long. From germline, CDR1 is SQVTM and CDR2 ANQGSEA. V was shortened by 4 bases and J by 6 bases, with 13 bases between the two germline ends. CDR3 sequence (DNA): TGCAGCGTTGTCTCTTGGGGCACCAATGAGCAGTTCTTC. Protein product: CSVVSWGTNEQFF.

This clonotype was observed many times. The rearrangement joins TRBV4-3 to TRBJ1-5; TRBD1 is a possible D gene (5 bases). Per germline, CDR1 LGHNA and CDR2 YSLEER. There are 15 residues in the CDR3. V lost 1 base to trimming and J lost 4 bases, with 11 bases between them. CDR3 bases: TGCGCCAGCAGCCAAGGGGGCAGGGAGAATCAGCCCCAGCATTTT. It encodes CASSQGGRENQPQHF.

Only a few counts were recorded for this clonotype. A much larger clone lies one base from this, so it may be a read error. The chain joins TRBV5-1 to TRBJ1-1; possible D gene TRBD1, 6 bases. The V gene's germline CDR1 is SGHRS and CDR2 YFSETQ. With 4 bases removed from V and 1 base from J, the gap between germline ends came to 11 bases. The CDR3 has 14 amino acids. CDR3 nucleotides: TGCGCCAGCAGCGCCAGGACAGAGAACACTGAAGCTTTCTTT. Amino acids: CASSARTENTEAFF.

This clonotype was seen ten or more times. V usage is TRBV11-2 and J usage is TRBJ2-2, with D uncertain. The CDR3 contains 15 residues. The germline V gene has CDR1 SGHAT and CDR2 FQNNGV. Trimming left V 2 bases short and J 1 base short, with 8 bases between. DNA for the CDR3: TGTGCCAGCAGCTTAAGTCACCAGAACACCGGGGAGCTGTTTTTT. Its protein is CASSLSHQNTGELFF.

This clonotype was counted at least ten times. The chain employs TRBV3-1 and TRBJ2-2; D possibly corresponds to TRBD2 (6 bases). Trimming left V 4 bases short and J 1 base short, with 19 bases between. The germline CDR1 and CDR2 sequences are LGHDT and YNNKEL (reference sequence). This CDR3 has 18 amino acids. CDR3: CASSPTGGSTRNTGELFF. The CDR3 nucleotides are TGTGCCAGCAGCCCGACCGGGGGATCCACCCGGAACACCGGGGAGCTGTTTTTT.

This clonotype has at least ten counts. V gene TRBV20-1 combines with J gene TRBJ2-7, with unresolved D. In germline, CDR1 is DFQATT, CDR2 SNEGSKA (reference sequence). The CDR3 length is 11 residues. V was trimmed by 7 bases and J by 4 bases, leaving 11 bases between them. This CDR3 is CSVLLVYEQYF. The CDR3 DNA reads TGCAGTGTTTTGTTAGTGTACGAGCAGTACTTC.

This clonotype has ten or more counts. The gene calls are TRBV12-3 or TRBV12-4 and TRBJ2-1; D might be TRBD2 (5 bases). V dropped 5 bases and J dropped 2 bases, with 16 bases sitting between them. The length of the CDR3 is 16 residues. The CDR3 loop is CASSPRSGETYNEQFF. The CDR3 region has the DNA TGTGCCAGCAGTCCGAGAAGCGGAGAAACCTACAATGAGCAGTTCTTC.